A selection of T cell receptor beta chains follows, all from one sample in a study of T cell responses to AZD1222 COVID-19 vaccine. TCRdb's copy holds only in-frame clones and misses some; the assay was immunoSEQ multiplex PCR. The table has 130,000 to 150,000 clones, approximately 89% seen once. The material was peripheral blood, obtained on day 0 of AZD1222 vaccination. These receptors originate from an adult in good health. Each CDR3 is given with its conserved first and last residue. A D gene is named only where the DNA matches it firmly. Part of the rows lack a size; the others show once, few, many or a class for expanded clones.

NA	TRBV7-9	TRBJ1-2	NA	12	CASSSAPRGYTF	TGTGCCAGCAGCTCAGCCCCCAGGGGCTACACCTTC
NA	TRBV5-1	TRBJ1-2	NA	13	CASSLGHGSGYTF	TGCGCCAGCAGCTTGGGACATGGGTCCGGCTACACCTTC
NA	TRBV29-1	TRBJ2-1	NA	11	CSGGSYNEQFF	TGCAGCGGCGGAAGCTACAATGAGCAGTTCTTC
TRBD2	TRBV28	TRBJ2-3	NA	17	CAIQGLAGVRGTDTQYF	TGTGCCATCCAAGGACTAGCGGGAGTACGGGGCACAGATACGCAGTATTTT
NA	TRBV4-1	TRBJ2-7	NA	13	CASSQDRSYEQYF	TGCGCCAGCAGCCAAGACAGGAGCTACGAGCAGTACTTC
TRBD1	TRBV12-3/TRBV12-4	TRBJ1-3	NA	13	CASSQYRGGTIYF	TGTGCCAGCAGCCAATACAGGGGGGGAACCATATATTTT
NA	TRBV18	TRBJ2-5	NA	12	CASSRGQETQYF	TGTGCCAGCTCGCGGGGTCAAGAGACCCAGTACTTC
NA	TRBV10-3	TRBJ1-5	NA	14	CAISETGSNQPQHF	TGTGCCATCAGTGAGACGGGGAGCAATCAGCCCCAGCATTTT
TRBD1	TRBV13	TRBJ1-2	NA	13	CASSLQGAFGYTF	TGTGCCAGCAGCCTACAGGGGGCTTTTGGCTACACCTTC
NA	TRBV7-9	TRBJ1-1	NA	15	CASSRWGSGSPEAFF	TGTGCCAGCAGCCGCTGGGGGTCTGGGAGTCCTGAAGCTTTCTTT
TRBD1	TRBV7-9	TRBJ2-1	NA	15	CASSFTGQGLNEQFF	TGTGCCAGCAGCTTCACGGGACAGGGGTTGAATGAGCAGTTCTTC
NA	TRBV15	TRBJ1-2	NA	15	CATSRGERTAYGYTF	TGTGCCACCAGCAGAGGCGAGAGGACAGCCTATGGCTACACCTTC
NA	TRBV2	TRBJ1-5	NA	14	CASSGEFSGQPQHF	TGTGCCAGCAGTGGAGAGTTTTCAGGGCAGCCCCAGCATTTT
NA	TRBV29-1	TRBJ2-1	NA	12	CSVVYVDNEQFF	TGCAGCGTTGTGTACGTAGACAATGAGCAGTTCTTC
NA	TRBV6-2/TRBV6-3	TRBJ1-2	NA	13	CASSQTGDYGYTF	TGTGCCAGCAGCCAGACAGGCGACTATGGCTACACCTTC
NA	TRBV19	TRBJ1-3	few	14	CATTRGTTGNTIYF	TGTGCCACCACGCGGGGGACTACTGGAAACACCATATATTTT
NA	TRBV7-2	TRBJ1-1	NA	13	CASSTGQDTEAFF	TGTGCCAGCAGCACAGGGCAGGACACTGAAGCTTTCTTT
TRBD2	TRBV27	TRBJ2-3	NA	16	CASSHPSSGGTDTQYF	TGTGCCAGCAGCCACCCATCTAGCGGGGGCACAGATACGCAGTATTTT
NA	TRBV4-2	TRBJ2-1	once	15	CASSRGGRPGLEQFF	TGTGCCAGCAGCCGCGGAGGACGCCCCGGCCTGGAGCAGTTCTTC
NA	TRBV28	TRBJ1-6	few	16	CASSYVWAGRNSPLHF	TGTGCCAGCAGTTACGTTTGGGCAGGCCGGAATTCACCCCTCCACTTT
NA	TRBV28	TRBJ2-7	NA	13	CASISPDSYEQYF	TGTGCCAGCATCTCGCCCGACTCCTACGAGCAGTACTTC
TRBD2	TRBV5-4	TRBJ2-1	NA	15	CASSLRASGGYEQFF	TGTGCCAGCAGCTTGCGGGCTAGCGGGGGCTATGAGCAGTTCTTC
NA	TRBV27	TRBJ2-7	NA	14	CASSPWSGGYEQYF	TGTGCCAGCAGTCCTTGGTCCGGCGGGTACGAGCAGTACTTC
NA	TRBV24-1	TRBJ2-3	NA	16	CATSDSLDSGTDTQYF	TGTGCCACCAGTGATTCACTAGATTCGGGCACAGATACGCAGTATTTT
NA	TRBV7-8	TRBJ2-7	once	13	CASSPGPTGEQYF	TGTGCCAGCAGCCCGGGACCGACGGGGGAGCAGTACTTC
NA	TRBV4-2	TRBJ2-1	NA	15	CASSQAGQGANEQFF	TGTGCCAGCAGCCAAGCCGGCCAGGGAGCCAATGAGCAGTTCTTC
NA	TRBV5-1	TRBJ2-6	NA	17	CASSSGLVGGGANVLTF	TGCGCCAGCAGCAGCGGCCTCGTAGGGGGAGGGGCCAACGTCCTGACTTTC
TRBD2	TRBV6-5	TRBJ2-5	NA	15	CASIDSGGPQETQYF	TGTGCCAGCATCGATAGCGGGGGGCCTCAAGAGACCCAGTACTTC
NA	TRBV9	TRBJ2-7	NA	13	CASSVLPRYEQYF	TGTGCCAGCAGCGTATTGCCCAGATACGAGCAGTACTTC
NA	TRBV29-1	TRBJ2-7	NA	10	CSVVGYEQYF	TGCAGCGTAGTAGGCTACGAGCAGTACTTC
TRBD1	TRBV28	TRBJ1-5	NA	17	CASSPPRDRELYQPQHF	TGTGCCAGCAGTCCCCCCCGGGACAGGGAGTTGTATCAGCCCCAGCATTTT
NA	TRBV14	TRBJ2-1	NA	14	CASSHLNRGNEQFF	TGTGCCAGCAGCCACCTGAATAGGGGGAATGAGCAGTTCTTC
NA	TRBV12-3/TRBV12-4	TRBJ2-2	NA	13	CASRPGAQRELFF	TGTGCCAGCAGACCAGGGGCTCAGCGGGAGCTGTTTTTT
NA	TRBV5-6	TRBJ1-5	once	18	CASSQMDKAWLGNQPQHF	TGTGCCAGCAGCCAGATGGACAAAGCCTGGTTGGGGAATCAGCCCCAGCATTTT
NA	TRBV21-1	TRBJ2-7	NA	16	CASSNYGQGLDYEQYF	TGTGCCAGCAGCAATTATGGGCAGGGGCTTGACTACGAGCAGTACTTC
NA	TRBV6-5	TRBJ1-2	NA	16	CASSYSKVGVTGGYTF	TGTGCCAGCAGTTACTCGAAAGTTGGGGTAACAGGGGGCTACACCTTC
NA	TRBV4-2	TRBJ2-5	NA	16	CASSQVERKAGETQYF	TGTGCCAGCAGCCAAGTGGAACGAAAGGCTGGCGAGACCCAGTACTTC
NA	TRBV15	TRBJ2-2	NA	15	CATSRDQVIGGELFF	TGTGCCACCAGCAGAGATCAAGTCATCGGGGGGGAGCTGTTTTTT
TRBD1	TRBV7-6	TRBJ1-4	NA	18	CASSLNVIPRGRGEKLFF	TGTGCCAGCAGCCTTAACGTAATTCCCAGGGGGCGGGGAGAAAAACTGTTTTTT
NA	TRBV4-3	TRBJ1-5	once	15	CASSQEVVGNQPQHF	TGCGCCAGCAGCCAAGAAGTGGTAGGCAATCAGCCCCAGCATTTT
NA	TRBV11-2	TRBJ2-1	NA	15	CASSLGNSLYNEQFF	TGTGCCAGCAGCTTAGGAAACAGCCTCTACAATGAGCAGTTCTTC
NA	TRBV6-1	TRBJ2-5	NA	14	CASSEGRSGETQYF	TGTGCCAGCAGTGAAGGACGGTCGGGGGAGACCCAGTACTTC
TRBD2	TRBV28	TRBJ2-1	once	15	CASSLADFFYNEQFF	TGTGCCAGCAGTCTAGCGGACTTTTTCTACAATGAGCAGTTCTTC
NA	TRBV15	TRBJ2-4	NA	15	CATSRAGEGKNIQYF	TGTGCCACCAGCAGAGCCGGGGAAGGCAAAAACATTCAGTACTTC
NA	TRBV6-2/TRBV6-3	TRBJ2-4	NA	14	CASSYSQAQNIQYF	TGTGCCAGCAGTTACTCACAGGCTCAAAACATTCAGTACTTC
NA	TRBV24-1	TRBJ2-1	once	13	CATSDLTWGEQFF	TGTGCCACCAGTGATTTGACATGGGGTGAGCAGTTCTTC
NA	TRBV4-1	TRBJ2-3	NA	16	CASSQPPPPAIDTQYF	TGCGCCAGCAGCCAACCCCCCCCACCTGCAATAGATACGCAGTATTTT